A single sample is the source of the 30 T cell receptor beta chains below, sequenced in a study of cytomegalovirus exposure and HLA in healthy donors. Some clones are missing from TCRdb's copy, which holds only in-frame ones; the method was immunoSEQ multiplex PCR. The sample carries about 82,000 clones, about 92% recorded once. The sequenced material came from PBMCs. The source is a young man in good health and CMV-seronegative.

The CDR3 nucleotides are TGCGCCAGCAGTGGATGGGGGGGCGAGAGTGGTTATGGCTACACCTTC. Translating it yields CASSGWGGESGYGYTF. The chain uses TRBV10-1 and TRBJ1-2, with D maybe TRBD1 (6 bases). The germline V gene encodes CDR1 WNHNN and CDR2 SYGVQD (reference sequence). The CDR3 runs to 16 residues. The germline V and J ends were trimmed by 4 bases and 5 bases, with 20 bases remaining between them.

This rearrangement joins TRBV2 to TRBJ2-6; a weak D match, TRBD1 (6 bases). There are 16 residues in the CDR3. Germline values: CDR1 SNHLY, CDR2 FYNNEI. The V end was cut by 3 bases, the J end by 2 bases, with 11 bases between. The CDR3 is CASSEAQGAGANVLTF. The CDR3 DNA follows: TGTGCCAGCAGTGAGGCACAGGGCGCTGGGGCCAACGTCCTGACTTTC.

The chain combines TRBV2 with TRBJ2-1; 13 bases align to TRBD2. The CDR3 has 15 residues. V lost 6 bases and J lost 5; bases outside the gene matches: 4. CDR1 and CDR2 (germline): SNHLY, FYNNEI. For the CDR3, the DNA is TGTGCCAGCAGGCTCGGGACTAGCGGGAACAATGAGCAGTTCTTC. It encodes CASRLGTSGNNEQFF.

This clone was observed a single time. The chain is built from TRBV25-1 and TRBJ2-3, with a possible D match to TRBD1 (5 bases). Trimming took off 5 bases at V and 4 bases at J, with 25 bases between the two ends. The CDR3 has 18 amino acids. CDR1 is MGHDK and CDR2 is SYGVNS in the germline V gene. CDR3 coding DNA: TGTGCCAGCAGTACCGTAAGGAAGGCAGGGCTTGACGCAGATACGCAGTATTTT. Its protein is CASSTVRKAGLDADTQYF.

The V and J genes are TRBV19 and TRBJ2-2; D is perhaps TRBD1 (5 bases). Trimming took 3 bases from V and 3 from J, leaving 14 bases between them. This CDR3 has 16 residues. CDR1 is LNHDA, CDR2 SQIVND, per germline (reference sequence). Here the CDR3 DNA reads TGTGCCAGTAGTATTTGGCAGGGAACTTACACCGGGGAGCTGTTTTTT. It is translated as CASSIWQGTYTGELFF.

This chain's CDR3 is CASSPTRGQGIYEQYF. As DNA, the CDR3 is TGTGCCAGCTCACCTACCCGGGGACAGGGGATCTACGAGCAGTACTTC. The chain employs TRBV18 and TRBJ2-7, with TRBD1 identical over 10 bases. The germline V gene encodes CDR1 KGHSH and CDR2 LQKENI. V shed 3 bases, J shed 3 bases, and the junction held 8 bases outside the gene matches. The CDR3 length is 16 residues. Filled out from reference TRBV18 and TRBJ2-7, the complete variable domain reads NAGVMQNPRHLVRRRGQEARLRCSPMKGHSHVYWYRQLPEEGLKFMVYLQKENIIDESGMPKERFSAEFPKEGPSILRIQQVVRGDSAAYFCASSPTRGQGIYEQYFGPGTRLTVT.

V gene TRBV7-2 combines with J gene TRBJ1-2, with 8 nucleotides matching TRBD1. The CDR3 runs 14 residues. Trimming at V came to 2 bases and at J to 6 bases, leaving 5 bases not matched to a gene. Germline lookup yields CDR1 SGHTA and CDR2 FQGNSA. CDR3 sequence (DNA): TGTGCCAGCAGCTTACTTACAGGGGGTCATGGCTACACCTTC. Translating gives CASSLLTGGHGYTF.

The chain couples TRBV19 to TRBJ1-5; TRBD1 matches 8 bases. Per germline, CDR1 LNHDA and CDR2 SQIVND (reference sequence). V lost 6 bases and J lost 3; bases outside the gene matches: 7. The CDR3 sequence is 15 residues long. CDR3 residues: CASRPTGGPNQPQHF. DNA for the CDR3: TGTGCCAGTAGGCCAACAGGGGGACCCAATCAGCCCCAGCATTTT.

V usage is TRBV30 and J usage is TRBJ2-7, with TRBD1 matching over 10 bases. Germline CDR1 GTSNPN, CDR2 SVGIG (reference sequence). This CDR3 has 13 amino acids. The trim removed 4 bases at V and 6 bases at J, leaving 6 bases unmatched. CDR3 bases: TGTGCCTGGACCCGGGACAGGGGAAGCGAGCAGTACTTC. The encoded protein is CAWTRDRGSEQYF.

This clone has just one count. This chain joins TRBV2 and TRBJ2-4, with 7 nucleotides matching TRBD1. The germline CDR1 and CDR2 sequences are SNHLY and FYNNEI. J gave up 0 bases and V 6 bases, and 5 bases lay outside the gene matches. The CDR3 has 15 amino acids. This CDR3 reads CASSGTVLAKNIQYF. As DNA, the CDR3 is TGTGCCAGCAGCGGGACAGTGCTAGCCAAAAACATTCAGTACTTC.

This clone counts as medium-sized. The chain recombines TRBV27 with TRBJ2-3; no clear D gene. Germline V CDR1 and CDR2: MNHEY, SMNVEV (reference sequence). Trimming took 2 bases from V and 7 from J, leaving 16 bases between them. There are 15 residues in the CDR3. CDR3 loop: CASSLKHPALHTQYF. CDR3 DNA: TGTGCCAGCAGTTTAAAGCACCCCGCCCTCCATACGCAGTATTTT.

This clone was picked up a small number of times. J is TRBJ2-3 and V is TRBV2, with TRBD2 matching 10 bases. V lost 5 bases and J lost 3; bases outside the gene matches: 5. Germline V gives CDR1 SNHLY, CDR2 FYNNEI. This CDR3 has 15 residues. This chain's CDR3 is CASSRPSGGTDTQYF. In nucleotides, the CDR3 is TGTGCCAGCAGTCGTCCTAGCGGGGGAACAGATACGCAGTATTTT.

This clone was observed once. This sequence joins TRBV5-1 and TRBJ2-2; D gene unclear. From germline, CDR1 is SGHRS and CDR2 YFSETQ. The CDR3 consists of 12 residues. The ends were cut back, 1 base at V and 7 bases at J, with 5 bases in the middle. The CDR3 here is CASSLYSGELFF. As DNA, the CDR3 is TGCGCCAGCAGCTTGTACAGCGGGGAGCTGTTTTTT. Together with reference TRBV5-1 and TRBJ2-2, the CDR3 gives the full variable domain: KAGVTQTPRYLIKTRGQQVTLSCSPISGHRSVSWYQQTPGQGLQFLFEYFSETQRNKGNFPGRFSGRQFSNSRSEMNVSTLELGDSALYLCASSLYSGELFFGEGSRLTVL.

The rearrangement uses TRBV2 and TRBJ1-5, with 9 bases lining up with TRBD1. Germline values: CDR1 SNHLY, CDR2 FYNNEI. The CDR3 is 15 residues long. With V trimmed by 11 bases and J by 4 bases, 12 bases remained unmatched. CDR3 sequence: CACQAGTGSNQPQHF. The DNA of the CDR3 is TGTGCCTGTCAGGCCGGGACAGGGTCAAATCAGCCCCAGCATTTT.

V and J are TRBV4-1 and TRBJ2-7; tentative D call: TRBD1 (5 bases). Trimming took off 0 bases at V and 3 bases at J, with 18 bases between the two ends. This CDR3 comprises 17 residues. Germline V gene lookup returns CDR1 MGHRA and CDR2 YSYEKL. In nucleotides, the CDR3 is TGCGCCAGCAGCCAAGAGGGTCGCGTCCCAAGGGGCTACGAGCAGTACTTC. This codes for CASSQEGRVPRGYEQYF.

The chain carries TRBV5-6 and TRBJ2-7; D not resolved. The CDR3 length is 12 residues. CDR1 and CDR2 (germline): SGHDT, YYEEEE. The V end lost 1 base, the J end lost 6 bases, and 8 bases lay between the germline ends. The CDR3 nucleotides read TGTGCCAGCAGCTTGCTTCCAGGCGAGCAGTACTTC. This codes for CASSLLPGEQYF.

DNA for the CDR3: TGTGCCAGCAGTCCGGGCACACAGGGCCGGGACACTGAAGCTTTCTTT. It encodes CASSPGTQGRDTEAFF. The chain joins TRBV27 to TRBJ1-1; D possibly corresponds to TRBD1 (6 bases). Germline-derived CDR1 and CDR2 are MNHEY and SMNVEV (reference sequence). The CDR3 is 16 residues long. The V end lost 5 bases, the J end lost 3 bases, and 19 bases lay between the germline ends.

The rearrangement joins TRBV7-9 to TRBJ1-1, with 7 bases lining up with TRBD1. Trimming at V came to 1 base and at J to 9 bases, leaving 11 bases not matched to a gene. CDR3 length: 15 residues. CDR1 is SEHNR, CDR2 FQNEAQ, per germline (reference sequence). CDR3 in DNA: TGTGCCAGCAGCTTAGAAAGCGGACAGGTCCTTAAAGCTTTCTTT. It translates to CASSLESGQVLKAFF.

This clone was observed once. CDR3 DNA: TGTGCCAGCAGTAGGGGCCCGTTCGGGGGCTACACCTTC. Encoded protein: CASSRGPFGGYTF. The chain employs TRBV6-5 and TRBJ1-2, with D perhaps matching TRBD1 (5 bases). Germline V gene lookup returns CDR1 MNHEY and CDR2 SVGAGI. The CDR3 length is 13 residues. V dropped 5 bases and J dropped 8 bases, with 15 bases sitting between them.

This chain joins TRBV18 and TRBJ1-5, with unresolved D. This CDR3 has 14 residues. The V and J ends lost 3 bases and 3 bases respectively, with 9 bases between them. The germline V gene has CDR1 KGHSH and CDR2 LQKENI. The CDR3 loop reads CASSPENYNQPQHF. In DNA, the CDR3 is TGTGCCAGCTCACCGGAAAACTACAATCAGCCCCAGCATTTT.

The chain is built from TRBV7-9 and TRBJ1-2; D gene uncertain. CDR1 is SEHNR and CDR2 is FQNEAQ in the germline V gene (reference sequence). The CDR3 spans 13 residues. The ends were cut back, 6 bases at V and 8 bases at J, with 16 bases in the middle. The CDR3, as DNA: TGTGCCAGCAGTACTAGCGGAGGGAACGGCTACACCTTC. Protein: CASSTSGGNGYTF.

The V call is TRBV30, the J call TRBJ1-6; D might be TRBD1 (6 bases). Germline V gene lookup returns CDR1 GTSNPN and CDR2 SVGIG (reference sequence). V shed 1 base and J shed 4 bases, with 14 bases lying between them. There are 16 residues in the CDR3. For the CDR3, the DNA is TGTGCCTGGAGTGGAGGACAGTCCCTTTATAATTCACCCCTCCACTTT. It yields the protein CAWSGGQSLYNSPLHF.

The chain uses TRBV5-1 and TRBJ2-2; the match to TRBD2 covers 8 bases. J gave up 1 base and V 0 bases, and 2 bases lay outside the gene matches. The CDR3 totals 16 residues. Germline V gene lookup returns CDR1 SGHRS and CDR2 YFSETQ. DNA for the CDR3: TGCGCCAGCAGCTTGGGGAGCGGGAGGAACACCGGGGAGCTGTTTTTT. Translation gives CASSLGSGRNTGELFF.

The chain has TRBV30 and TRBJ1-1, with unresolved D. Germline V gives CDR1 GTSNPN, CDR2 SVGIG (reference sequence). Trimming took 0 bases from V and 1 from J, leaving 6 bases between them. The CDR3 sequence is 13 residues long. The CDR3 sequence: CAWSVRWNTEAFF. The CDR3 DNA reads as TGTGCCTGGAGTGTTCGGTGGAACACTGAAGCTTTCTTT.

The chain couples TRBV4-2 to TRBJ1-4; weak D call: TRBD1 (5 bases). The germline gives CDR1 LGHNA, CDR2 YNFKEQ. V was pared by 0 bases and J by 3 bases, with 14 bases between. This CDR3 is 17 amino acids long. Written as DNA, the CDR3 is TGTGCCAGCAGCCAAGAAGGGTGGGGGGTGTCTAATGAAAAACTGTTTTTT. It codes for CASSQEGWGVSNEKLFF.

CDR3 sequence: CASSQVLTGHGYTF. CDR3 DNA: TGTGCCAGCAGCCAAGTTTTGACAGGTCATGGCTACACCTTC. The chain recombines TRBV4-2 with TRBJ1-2, with D maybe TRBD1 (6 bases). This CDR3 has 14 residues. Deletions cut 1 base from V and 6 bases from J, with 12 bases between. Per germline, CDR1 LGHNA and CDR2 YNFKEQ.

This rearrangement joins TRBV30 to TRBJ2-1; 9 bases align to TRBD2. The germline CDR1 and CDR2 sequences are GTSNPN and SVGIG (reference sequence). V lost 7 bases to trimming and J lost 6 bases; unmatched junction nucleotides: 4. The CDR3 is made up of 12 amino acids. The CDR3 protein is CASAGGGNEQFF. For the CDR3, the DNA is TGTGCCTCAGCGGGGGGAGGCAATGAGCAGTTCTTC.

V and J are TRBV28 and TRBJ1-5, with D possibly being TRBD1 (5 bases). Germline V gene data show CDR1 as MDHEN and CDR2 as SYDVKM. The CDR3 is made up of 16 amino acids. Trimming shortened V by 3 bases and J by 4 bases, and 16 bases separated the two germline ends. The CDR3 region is CASSFGRRGTNQPQHF. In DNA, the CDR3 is TGTGCCAGCAGTTTCGGTCGGAGGGGTACTAATCAGCCCCAGCATTTT.

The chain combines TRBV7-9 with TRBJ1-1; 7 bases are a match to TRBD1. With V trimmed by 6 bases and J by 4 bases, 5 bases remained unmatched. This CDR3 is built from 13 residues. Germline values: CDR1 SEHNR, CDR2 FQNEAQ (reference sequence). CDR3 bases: TGTGCCAGCAGTTTCGACAGGGCCACTGAAGCTTTCTTT. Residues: CASSFDRATEAFF.

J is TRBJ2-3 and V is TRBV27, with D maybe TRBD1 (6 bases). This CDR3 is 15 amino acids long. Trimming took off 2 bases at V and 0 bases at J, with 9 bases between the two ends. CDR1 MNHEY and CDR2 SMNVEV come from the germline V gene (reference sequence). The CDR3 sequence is CASSLRQGSTDTQYF. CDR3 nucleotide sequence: TGTGCCAGCAGTTTACGGCAGGGGAGCACAGATACGCAGTATTTT.